This T cell receptor beta chain was captured by sequencing in a study of T cell responses to AZD1222 COVID-19 vaccine. The CDR3 sequence is 17 residues long. Germline CDR1 LNHDA, CDR2 SQIVND (reference sequence). V shed 3 bases and J shed 0 bases, with 15 bases lying between them. Some clones are missing from TCRdb's copy, which holds only in-frame ones; the method was immunoSEQ multiplex PCR. This sample has roughly 160,000 clones, with roughly 88% found just once. V and J are TRBV19 and TRBJ1-5; D not certain. The starting material was peripheral blood, obtained 28 days after the second AZD1222 dose. This TCR was recovered from an adult who received the AZD1222 COVID-19 vaccine. CDR3 protein: CASSIGVRRGSNQPQHF. The CDR3 coding sequence is TGTGCCAGTAGTATCGGGGTCAGACGGGGTAGCAATCAGCCCCAGCATTTT. The whole variable domain, filled in from reference TRBV19 and TRBJ1-5, reads DGGITQSPKYLFRKEGQNVTLSCEQNLNHDAMYWYRQDPGQGLRLIYYSQIVNDFQKGDIAEGYSVSREKKESFPLTVTSAQKNPTAFYLCASSIGVRRGSNQPQHFGDGTRLSIL.